The 21 T cell receptor beta chains below were found in one sample sequenced in a study of blood T cell repertoires in COVID-19. Assay: immunoSEQ multiplex PCR; the TCRdb copy retains only in-frame clones and omits some. The sample comprises 55,000 to 65,000 clones, 84% of which are singletons, and less than 6.5% rests with the top ten. The sequencing sample was made of peripheral blood. The source of these receptors is a woman between 55 and 75 years old with acute or convalescent COVID-19.

CDR3 sequence: CASRRNRETNYGYTF. In DNA, the CDR3 is TGTGCCAGCAGGAGAAACAGGGAGACTAACTATGGCTACACCTTC. The V call is TRBV6-5, the J call TRBJ1-2, with D possibly being TRBD1 (6 bases). Trimming removed 6 bases from V and 0 bases from J, with 14 bases in between. This CDR3 has 15 amino acids. CDR1 and CDR2 from the germline V gene are MNHEY and SVGAGI.

J is TRBJ2-5 and V is TRBV5-1, with TRBD1 matching over 7 bases. The CDR3 totals 16 residues. Germline-derived CDR1 and CDR2 are SGHRS and YFSETQ. The ends lost 4 bases at V and 5 bases at J; junction bases unmatched: 14. The CDR3, as DNA: TGCGCCAGCAGCCCAATAGACAGGGCGAACGGGGAGACCCAGTACTTC. This encodes CASSPIDRANGETQYF.

V gene TRBV19 combines with J gene TRBJ1-5, with TRBD1 matching 12 bases. V dropped 5 bases and J dropped 10; count of bases not matched to a gene: 6. This CDR3 comprises 14 residues. CDR1 is LNHDA, CDR2 SQIVND, per germline (reference sequence). The CDR3 DNA sequence: TGTGCCAGTAGTCAAGGGACAGGGGGCCGTCCCCAGCATTTT. Amino acids: CASSQGTGGRPQHF.

The chain recombines TRBV3-1 (or the pseudogene TRBV3-2) with TRBJ1-2; a weak D match, TRBD1 (6 bases). CDR1 is LGHDT, CDR2 YNNKEL, per germline (reference sequence). Trimming pared 4 bases from V and 4 bases from J, leaving 16 bases between. This CDR3 region has 15 residues. The chain's CDR3 is CASSPTGGSPYGYTF. The DNA for the CDR3 is TGTGCCAGCAGCCCAACGGGGGGCTCGCCCTATGGCTACACCTTC.

The chain links TRBV5-1 to TRBJ2-5; perhaps TRBD1 as D (5 bases). V gave up 4 bases and J gave up 0 bases, with 13 bases separating them. This CDR3 contains 15 residues. Germline CDR1 and CDR2: SGHRS and YFSETQ. CDR3 coding DNA: TGCGCCAGCAGCCCTTTAGGGGCCAACCAAGAGACCCAGTACTTC. It encodes CASSPLGANQETQYF.

The chain recombines TRBV5-6 with TRBJ2-3; unclear D gene. Germline CDR1 is SGHDT and CDR2 is YYEEEE. Trimming took off 1 base at V and 0 bases at J, with 12 bases between the two ends. The CDR3 is 16 amino acids. The CDR3 loop reads CASSLRGASSTDTQYF. CDR3 bases: TGTGCCAGCAGCTTGAGAGGAGCATCTAGCACAGATACGCAGTATTTT.

The chain uses TRBV24-1 and TRBJ1-2; the D is unclear. V shed 4 bases and J shed 2 bases, with 10 bases lying between them. The CDR3 contains 14 residues. From germline, CDR1 is KGHDR and CDR2 SFDVKD. CDR3 region: CATSDQDNNYGYTF. CDR3 sequence (DNA): TGTGCCACCAGTGACCAAGACAACAACTATGGCTACACCTTC.

Worth noting for this clone: Other nucleotide sequences in the sample specify the same CDR3. This chain connects TRBV10-1 to TRBJ1-3; D not resolved. Germline CDR1 WNHNN, CDR2 SYGVQD (reference sequence). This CDR3 is 15 amino acids long. Trimming stripped 0 bases from V and 1 base from J, with 7 bases between. CDR3 protein: CASSESTGSGNTIYF. As DNA, the CDR3 is TGCGCCAGCAGTGAGTCGACGGGTTCTGGAAACACCATATATTTT.

This clone was found a few times. V and J are TRBV4-2 and TRBJ1-1; TRBD1 might be the D (6 bases). This CDR3 contains 14 residues. Germline loops: CDR1 LGHNA, CDR2 YNFKEQ. Trimming removed 5 bases at V and 0 bases at J, with 10 bases between. The CDR3 here is CASSATGLNTEAFF. The CDR3 DNA follows: TGTGCCAGCAGCGCTACAGGGCTGAACACTGAAGCTTTCTTT.

This clone is a singleton in its sample. V and J are TRBV9 and TRBJ1-2; no clear D. V lost 1 base and J 8 bases, leaving 12 bases between the germline ends. CDR1 is SGDLS, CDR2 YYNGEE, per germline. The CDR3 has 13 amino acids. The CDR3 DNA sequence: TGTGCCAGCAGCGTAAAGGCAGAGGGCGGCTACACCTTC. As protein: CASSVKAEGGYTF.

There are a few counts of this clone. The chain has TRBV2 and TRBJ2-7, with 11 bases identical to TRBD1. The junction had 9 bases not matched to a gene; V was cut back by 7 bases and J by 4 bases. Germline loops: CDR1 SNHLY, CDR2 FYNNEI. CDR3 length: 15 residues. CDR3 bases: TGTGCCAGCAATACAGTCCGGGACAGGGGGTACGAGCAGTACTTC. It codes for CASNTVRDRGYEQYF.

This clone has just a few counts. Other DNA sequences in the sample encode the same CDR3. The V call is TRBV11-2, the J call TRBJ1-2, with D unclear. The CDR3 has 13 residues. Germline CDR1 is SGHAT and CDR2 is FQNNGV. With 0 bases removed from V and 8 bases from J, the gap between germline ends came to 10 bases. This chain's CDR3 is CASSLEPGSGYTF. The CDR3 DNA sequence: TGTGCCAGCAGCTTAGAACCCGGGTCCGGCTACACCTTC.

The rearrangement joins TRBV7-6 to TRBJ1-1, with a possible D match to TRBD1 (6 bases). Germline V gene data show CDR1 as SGHVS and CDR2 as FNYEAQ. This CDR3 is built from 16 residues. V was clipped by 4 bases and J by 0 bases, with 15 bases between them. The CDR3: CASSSQGPTLNTEAFF. For the CDR3, the DNA is TGTGCCAGCAGCTCCCAGGGGCCCACTTTGAACACTGAAGCTTTCTTT.

The chain employs TRBV5-1 and TRBJ2-7; perhaps TRBD1 as D (6 bases). V lost 3 bases, J lost 6 bases, and 10 bases lay in between. Germline V gene data show CDR1 as SGHRS and CDR2 as YFSETQ. This CDR3 spans 12 amino acids. In nucleotides, the CDR3 is TGCGCCAGCAGCTCTACAGGGAGCGAGCAGTACTTC. It yields the protein CASSSTGSEQYF.

The chain uses TRBV3-1 (or the pseudogene TRBV3-2) and TRBJ1-2; 7 bases align to TRBD1. CDR1 is LGHDT, CDR2 YNNKEL, per germline (reference sequence). Germline trimming cut 3 bases from V and 7 bases from J; bases unmatched to any gene: 14. The CDR3 has 16 residues. Written as DNA, the CDR3 is TGTGCCAGCAGCCAGGGACGTAGGCAGGGGGGATTTGGCTACACCTTC. Translation: CASSQGRRQGGFGYTF.

The CDR3: CACIPRHSNQPQHF. DNA for the CDR3: TGTGCCTGTATACCACGACATAGCAATCAGCCCCAGCATTTT. The chain couples TRBV30 to TRBJ1-5; D unresolved. V lost 6 bases and J lost 0, with 12 bases in between. Germline CDR1 is GTSNPN and CDR2 is SVGIG (reference sequence). The CDR3 has 14 residues.

The chain uses TRBV6-5 and TRBJ1-3, with TRBD1 as a possible D gene (5 bases). The CDR3 runs to 14 residues. The germline V gene has CDR1 MNHEY and CDR2 SVGAGI. Trimming left V 7 bases short and J 0 bases short, with 10 bases between. The CDR3 sequence: CASTMTASGNTIYF. In nucleotides, the CDR3 is TGTGCCAGCACCATGACAGCCTCTGGAAACACCATATATTTT.

This clone was recorded a few times. The gene calls are TRBV19 and TRBJ2-2, with 8 bases that match TRBD2. The CDR3 is 15 amino acids. Germline V gene data show CDR1 as LNHDA and CDR2 as SQIVND (reference sequence). V shed 7 bases and J 4 bases; nucleotides not matched to a gene: 8. CDR3 region: CASTVAGTTTGELFF. The CDR3 DNA reads as TGTGCCAGTACGGTAGCGGGGACCACCACCGGGGAGCTGTTTTTT.

The genes are TRBV6-1 and TRBJ2-5; 8 nucleotides align to TRBD1. The CDR3 spans 15 residues. Germline CDR1 reads MNHNS; CDR2 reads SASEGT. Germline trimming cut 1 base from V and 0 bases from J; bases unmatched to any gene: 1. For the CDR3, the DNA is TGTGCCAGCAGTGAAGGGGACAGGAACCAAGAGACCCAGTACTTC. It codes for CASSEGDRNQETQYF.

DNA for the CDR3: TGTGCCTGGAGTGGATTGGGACAACCAGGGGGTCAGCCCCAGCATTTT. Its protein is CAWSGLGQPGGQPQHF. The chain joins TRBV30 to TRBJ1-5; 7 bases line up with TRBD1. V lost 1 base, J lost 6 bases, and 12 bases stayed unmatched. This CDR3 is built from 16 residues. CDR1 and CDR2 from the germline V gene are GTSNPN and SVGIG (reference sequence).

The chain recombines TRBV6-5 with TRBJ1-4; the match to TRBD1 covers 8 bases. The CDR3 runs 15 residues. Trimming took 7 bases from V and 5 from J; bases not matched to a gene: 9. From germline, CDR1 is MNHEY and CDR2 SVGAGI. The CDR3 protein is CASKDREIANEKLFF. In DNA form, the CDR3 reads TGTGCCAGCAAGGACAGGGAAATAGCAAATGAAAAACTGTTTTTT.